Detailed here is one T cell receptor (beta chain). What it binds is not known. This sample was taken from a study of OX40 agonist ivuxolimab in advanced cancers. Whole-study findings and limits: Clonal expansion in partial responders at 0.1-3.0 mg/kg ranked among the lowest.

TCRdb keeps only in-frame clones here, not all; method: immunoSEQ multiplex PCR. Found here are tens of thousands of clones, around 80% of them singletons; the top ten hold 4.5% to 5%. The CDR3 has 15 residues. With 5 bases clipped from V and 0 bases from J, the junction kept 4 bases outside the gene matches. The germline CDR1 and CDR2 sequences are SGHTA and FQGNSA. This TCR was recovered from an adult with an advanced solid tumor such as melanoma, head and neck, liver or kidney cancer. The chain recombines TRBV7-2 with TRBJ2-1, with 7 bases that match TRBD2. Specimen: CD4+ or CD8+ T cells sorted from blood, collected in a trial of the OX40 agonist ivuxolimab. The CDR3, as DNA: TGTGCCAGCAGCACTGGGACTAACTCCTACAATGAGCAGTTCTTC. It is translated as CASSTGTNSYNEQFF.